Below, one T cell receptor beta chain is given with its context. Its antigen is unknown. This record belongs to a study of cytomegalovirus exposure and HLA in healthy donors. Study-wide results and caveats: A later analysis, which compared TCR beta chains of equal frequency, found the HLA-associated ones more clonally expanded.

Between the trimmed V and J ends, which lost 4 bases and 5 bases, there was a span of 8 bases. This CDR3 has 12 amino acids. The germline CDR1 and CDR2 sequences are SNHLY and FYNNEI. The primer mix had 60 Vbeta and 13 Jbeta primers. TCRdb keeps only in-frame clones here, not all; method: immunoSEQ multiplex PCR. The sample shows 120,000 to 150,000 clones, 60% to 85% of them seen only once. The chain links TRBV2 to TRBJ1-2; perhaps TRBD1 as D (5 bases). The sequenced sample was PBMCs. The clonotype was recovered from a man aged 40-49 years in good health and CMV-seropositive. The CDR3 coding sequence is TGTGCCAGCAGTGGGGAGGGGTATGGCTACACCTTC. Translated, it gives CASSGEGYGYTF. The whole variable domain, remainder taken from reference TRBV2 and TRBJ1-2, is EPEVTQTPSHQVTQMGQEVILRCVPISNHLYFYWYRQILGQKVEFLVSFYNNEISEKSEIFDDQFSVERPDGSNFTLKIRSTKLEDSAMYFCASSGEGYGYTFGSGTRLTVV.